The entry that follows covers one TCR beta chain sequence. TCRdb's copy holds only in-frame clones and misses some; the assay was immunoSEQ multiplex PCR. Of about 68,000 clones listed, around 83% are singletons. The junction had 9 bases not matched to a gene; V was cut back by 5 bases and J by 3 bases. Germline V gene data show CDR1 as MDHEN and CDR2 as SYDVKM. The CDR3 length is 16 residues. The data were obtained in a study of OX40 agonist ivuxolimab in advanced cancers. The source is an adult with an advanced solid tumor such as melanoma, head and neck, liver or kidney cancer. This chain links TRBV28 with TRBJ2-2, with 7 bases identical to TRBD1. This specimen was CD4+ or CD8+ T cells sorted from blood, taken in a trial of the OX40 agonist ivuxolimab. CDR3 sequence: CASSPMDRRHTGELFF. CDR3 sequence (DNA): TGTGCCAGCAGTCCCATGGACAGGAGGCACACCGGGGAGCTGTTTTTT.